The clone carrying this T cell receptor (beta chain) was found a few times. The sample is drawn from a study of T cells in Graves' hyperthyroidism and ophthalmopathy. For the diagnoses, clinical symptoms, serum thyroxine and TRAb, thyroid ultrasound and orbital computed tomography were used. TCR beta CDR3 region amplification was performed from RNA transcripts. The HTBI primer set drove a first-round RT-PCR of the TCR CDR3. TCRdb independently ran MiXCR on the multiplex PCR reads; one entry per CDR3 protein. The repertoire includes about 300,000 distinct CDR3 sequences, about 19% of them detected once, and 35% to 45% sits in the top ten. This CDR3 comprises 16 residues. V shed 1 base, J shed 1 base, and the junction held 4 bases outside the gene matches. Germline V gene sequence: CDR1 SGHTA, CDR2 FQGTGA.

The TCR was taken from a man aged 50 to 60 with Graves' ophthalmopathy. Material: blood. This chain joins TRBV7-3 and TRBJ2-5, with 9 bases that match TRBD2. This CDR3 reads CASSLNAGGGQETQYF. The DNA for the CDR3 is TGTGCCAGCAGCTTAAACGCGGGAGGGGGCCAAGAGACCCAGTACTTC. The whole variable domain, remainder taken from reference TRBV7-3 and TRBJ2-5, is GAGVSQTPSNKVTEKGKYVELRCDPISGHTALYWYRQSLGQGPEFLIYFQGTGAADDSGLPNDRFFAVRPEGSVSTLKIQRTERGDSAVYLCASSLNAGGGQETQYFGPGTRLLVL.